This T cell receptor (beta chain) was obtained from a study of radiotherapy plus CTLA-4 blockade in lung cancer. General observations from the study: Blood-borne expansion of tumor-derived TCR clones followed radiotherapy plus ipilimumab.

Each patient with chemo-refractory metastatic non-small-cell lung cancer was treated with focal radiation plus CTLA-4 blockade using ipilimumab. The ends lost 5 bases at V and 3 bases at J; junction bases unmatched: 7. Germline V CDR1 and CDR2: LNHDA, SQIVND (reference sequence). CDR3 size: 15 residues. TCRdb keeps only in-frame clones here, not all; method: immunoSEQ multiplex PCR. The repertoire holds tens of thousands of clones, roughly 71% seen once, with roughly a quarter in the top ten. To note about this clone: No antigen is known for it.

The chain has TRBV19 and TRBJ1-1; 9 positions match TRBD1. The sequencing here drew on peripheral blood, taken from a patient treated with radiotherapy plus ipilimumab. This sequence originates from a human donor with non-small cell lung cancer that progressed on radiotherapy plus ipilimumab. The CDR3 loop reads CASSSGTGRYTEAFF. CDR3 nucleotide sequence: TGTGCCAGTAGTTCCGGGACAGGGCGGTACACTGAAGCTTTCTTT.